This T cell receptor beta chain was observed in a study of T cell responses to AZD1222 COVID-19 vaccine. Study observations and caveats: At study baseline, merely six AZD1222 recipients were seropositive. Vaccination with two AZD1222 doses was followed by a rise in Spike-specific TCR breadth and depth. White British donors predominated, females outnumbered males, and clonal diversity was possibly underestimated.

About this clone: Antigen: not known.

The CDR3 is 14 amino acids. Germline lookup yields CDR1 GTSNPN and CDR2 SVGIG (reference sequence). V was cut by 1 base and J by 3 bases, with 10 bases left in between. The repertoire was sequenced with immunoSEQ multiplex PCR; TCRdb's copy has only in-frame clones and lacks some. Of tens of thousands of clones in the sample, around nine tenths were seen once. This sequence originates from an adult in good health. The J gene is TRBJ1-5, the V gene TRBV30, with no clear D. The sample was peripheral blood, taken on day 0 of MenACWY control vaccination. The CDR3 DNA reads as TGTGCCTGGAGTGCGGCGGTCCTCAATCAGCCCCAGCATTTT. It is translated as CAWSAAVLNQPQHF.